This T cell receptor beta chain was obtained from a study of molecular identifiers for immune sequencing clone quantification. Overall study findings and caveats: For effector cells, clones above 20 RNA copies held over 98% of molecules; for naive cells, under 1%.

This clonotype has ten or more counts. Antigen unknown. Listed TCR primers and previously described methods were used for bulk TCR libraries. TCRdb reprocessed the PCR reads via MiXCR and lists one record per CDR3 protein. Among some 320,000 distinct CDR3 sequences, about 20% were seen once, and the ten largest hold about 0.81%. The germline V gene encodes CDR1 DFQATT and CDR2 SNEGSKA (reference sequence). The CDR3 spans 16 residues. J gave up 6 bases and V 0 bases, and 10 bases lay outside the gene matches. The TCR originated in a human donor in good health. Some libraries in this study had Jurkat cell RNA spiked in. Input material: naive CD8+ T cells from blood, with Jurkat cell RNA spiked in. Subset of the sample: FACS-sorted CD8+CD4-CCR7+CD45RA+ naive T cells. V gene TRBV20-1 combines with J gene TRBJ2-3, with 9 nucleotides matching TRBD2. The CDR3 DNA reads TGCAGTGCTAGAGATTTCCAGCGGGGGGAGTTGGATACGCAGTATTTT. Protein sequence: CSARDFQRGELDTQYF.